These 30 T cell receptor beta chains came from one sample sequenced in a study of blood T cell repertoires in COVID-19. Measured with immunoSEQ multiplex PCR; TCRdb has only the in-frame clones, and not every one. The sample carries roughly 670,000 clones, 85% to 90% recorded once. Sequencing was done on a sample of peripheral blood. All receptors derive from a woman under 30 with acute or convalescent COVID-19.

This chain uses TRBV2 with TRBJ2-1, with a weak D call TRBD2 (6 bases). Trimming took 4 bases from V and 10 from J, leaving 14 bases between them. The germline V gene has CDR1 SNHLY and CDR2 FYNNEI. The CDR3 is made up of 13 amino acids. The CDR3 region is CASSGSGGKEQFF. CDR3 in DNA: TGTGCCAGCAGTGGATCGGGCGGGAAGGAGCAGTTCTTC.

This clone was picked up one time. This chain connects TRBV19 to TRBJ2-2, with TRBD2 as a possible D gene (5 bases). The CDR3 contains 14 residues. With 3 bases removed from V and 7 bases from J, the gap between germline ends came to 12 bases. Per germline, CDR1 LNHDA and CDR2 SQIVND (reference sequence). The DNA of the CDR3 is TGTGCCAGTAGTATCCCGGGAATTGGCGGGGAGCTGTTTTTT. It translates to CASSIPGIGGELFF. The variable domain in full, with the rest retrieved from reference TRBV19 and TRBJ2-2, is DGGITQSPKYLFRKEGQNVTLSCEQNLNHDAMYWYRQDPGQGLRLIYYSQIVNDFQKGDIAEGYSVSREKKESFPLTVTSAQKNPTAFYLCASSIPGIGGELFFGEGSRLTVL.

V is TRBV4-1 and J is TRBJ2-7; D unresolved. The CDR3 totals 17 residues. Trimming took 1 base from V and 0 from J, leaving 16 bases between them. CDR1 is MGHRA, CDR2 YSYEKL, per germline. CDR3 nucleotides: TGCGCCAGCAGCCAAGTCGTTCTGTGGCACAGCTCCTACGAGCAGTACTTC. Its translation: CASSQVVLWHSSYEQYF.

The J gene is TRBJ1-5, the V gene TRBV4-1, with D tentatively TRBD1 (5 bases). The CDR3 extends over 14 amino acids. Looked up from germline, CDR1 is MGHRA and CDR2 is YSYEKL. Trimming stripped 4 bases from V and 5 bases from J, with 12 bases between. The DNA for the CDR3 is TGCGCCAGCAGCCGTTCAGGGTTGGATCAGCCCCAGCATTTT. Translation gives CASSRSGLDQPQHF.

V and J are TRBV28 and TRBJ1-6; 8 bases map to TRBD1. J gave up 6 bases and V 7 bases, and 17 bases lay outside the gene matches. The CDR3 runs 18 residues. The germline V gene has CDR1 MDHEN and CDR2 SYDVKM. The CDR3 region is CASTIETGESVLNSPLHF. Here the CDR3 DNA reads TGTGCCAGCACCATTGAGACAGGGGAGTCGGTTCTTAATTCACCCCTCCACTTT.

V is TRBV6-1 and J is TRBJ1-2; D unresolved. V lost 3 bases to trimming and J lost 0 bases, with 8 bases between them. There are 14 residues in the CDR3. CDR1 and CDR2 from the germline V gene are MNHNS and SASEGT. The CDR3 DNA sequence: TGTGCCAGCAGTGATTTTCTAGCTAACTATGGCTACACCTTC. Translated, it gives CASSDFLANYGYTF.

This chain connects TRBV30 to TRBJ1-5; D gene uncertain. This CDR3 has 13 residues. Trimming left V 2 bases short and J 0 bases short, with 5 bases between. Germline lookup yields CDR1 GTSNPN and CDR2 SVGIG (reference sequence). The CDR3 nucleotides read TGTGCCTGGAGTATGAGTAGCAATCAGCCCCAGCATTTT. Its translation: CAWSMSSNQPQHF.

The chain employs TRBV9 and TRBJ2-6; D perhaps matches TRBD1 (6 bases). V gave up 0 bases and J gave up 4 bases, with 8 bases separating them. Germline V gene sequence: CDR1 SGDLS, CDR2 YYNGEE. The CDR3 length is 15 residues. The CDR3 loop is CASSVEGDGANVLTF. CDR3 in DNA: TGTGCCAGCAGCGTAGAGGGGGACGGGGCCAACGTCCTGACTTTC.

This clone was seen just once. This chain uses TRBV19 with TRBJ1-2; tentatively, D is TRBD1 (6 bases). Trimming took 6 bases from V and 0 from J, leaving 11 bases between them. Germline-derived CDR1 and CDR2 are LNHDA and SQIVND (reference sequence). This CDR3 spans 14 amino acids. The DNA of the CDR3 is TGTGCCAGTAGCACAGGGTATACTAACTATGGCTACACCTTC. Translated: CASSTGYTNYGYTF.

The chain uses TRBV9 and TRBJ1-1; a weak D match, TRBD1 (6 bases). The V end lost 0 bases, the J end lost 0 bases, and 18 bases lay between the germline ends. The germline gives CDR1 SGDLS, CDR2 YYNGEE. The CDR3 extends over 18 amino acids. In DNA form, the CDR3 reads TGTGCCAGCAGCGTAGGAGGCAGGGTGGGGGCCATGAACACTGAAGCTTTCTTT. Its translation: CASSVGGRVGAMNTEAFF.

The rearrangement joins TRBV19 to TRBJ1-5; TRBD1 matches 11 bases. CDR1 and CDR2 from the germline V gene are LNHDA and SQIVND (reference sequence). The CDR3 spans 15 residues. Germline trimming cut 3 bases from V and 4 bases from J; bases unmatched to any gene: 2. This CDR3 is CASSMGTGGNQPQHF. In DNA, the CDR3 is TGTGCCAGTAGTATGGGGACAGGGGGTAATCAGCCCCAGCATTTT.

The CDR3 loop is CASSLSAGAPSYGYTF. The CDR3 DNA reads as TGCGCCAGCAGCTTGAGTGCAGGGGCCCCCTCCTATGGCTACACCTTC. V gene TRBV5-1 combines with J gene TRBJ1-2; weak D call: TRBD1 (6 bases). V shed 1 base and J shed 4 bases, with 17 bases lying between them. Germline V gene sequence: CDR1 SGHRS, CDR2 YFSETQ. There are 16 residues in the CDR3.

The chain employs TRBV5-1 and TRBJ1-1; D may be TRBD1 (5 bases). Trimming removed 1 base from V and 3 bases from J, with 10 bases in between. This CDR3 is built from 14 residues. Germline V CDR1 and CDR2: SGHRS, YFSETQ. The CDR3 region is CASSLSTADTEAFF. The CDR3 nucleotides are TGCGCCAGCAGCTTGTCGACAGCTGACACTGAAGCTTTCTTT.

The chain combines TRBV27 with TRBJ1-5; maybe TRBD1 (6 bases). There are 16 residues in the CDR3. V was pared by 1 base and J by 4 bases, with 14 bases between. The germline CDR1 and CDR2 sequences are MNHEY and SMNVEV (reference sequence). The CDR3 coding sequence is TGTGCCAGCAGTTTATGGGCAGGGGCGCTGAATCAGCCCCAGCATTTT. This translates into CASSLWAGALNQPQHF.

V usage is TRBV6-5 and J usage is TRBJ2-6; tentative D call: TRBD1 (6 bases). Germline V CDR1 and CDR2: MNHEY, SVGAGI. Trimming left V 2 bases short and J 0 bases short, with 8 bases between. The CDR3 is made up of 16 amino acids. The CDR3 here is CASSYQGRSGANVLTF. CDR3 in DNA: TGTGCCAGCAGTTACCAGGGGCGCTCTGGGGCCAACGTCCTGACTTTC.

The chain links TRBV7-6 to TRBJ1-1; TRBD1 aligns across 8 bases. Germline V gene data show CDR1 as SGHVS and CDR2 as FNYEAQ. The CDR3 covers 14 residues. The ends lost 6 bases at V and 2 bases at J; junction bases unmatched: 5. The DNA of the CDR3 is TGTGCCAGCAGTTACGGGACAGGCAACACTGAAGCTTTCTTT. It translates to CASSYGTGNTEAFF. The full variable domain, completed using reference TRBV7-6 and TRBJ1-1, is GAGVSQSPRYKVTKRGQDVALRCDPISGHVSLYWYRQALGQGPEFLTYFNYEAQQDKSGLPNDRFSAERPEGSISTLTIQRTEQRDSAMYRCASSYGTGNTEAFFGQGTRLTVV.

The rearrangement uses TRBV7-2 and TRBJ2-3; TRBD2 matches 8 bases. Germline trimming cut 1 base from V and 6 bases from J; bases unmatched to any gene: 0. Germline V gives CDR1 SGHTA, CDR2 FQGNSA. This CDR3 region has 13 residues. CDR3 in amino acids: CASSLGTSDTQYF. The CDR3 DNA is TGTGCCAGCAGCTTAGGGACTAGCGATACGCAGTATTTT.

The J gene is TRBJ2-3, the V gene TRBV4-1; D is undetermined. CDR3 length: 13 amino acids. The germline CDR1 and CDR2 sequences are MGHRA and YSYEKL. V was pared by 1 base and J by 7 bases, with 9 bases between. The CDR3 DNA reads TGCGCCAGCAGCCAAGGCCTTCAGAATACGCAGTATTTT. Translating gives CASSQGLQNTQYF.

The chain combines TRBV11-2 with TRBJ2-7; possibly TRBD2 for D (6 bases). CDR3 size: 15 residues. V was clipped by 3 bases and J by 1 base, with 13 bases between them. CDR1 is SGHAT, CDR2 FQNNGV, per germline. The DNA of the CDR3 is TGTGCCAGCAGCTTCCGGGACTCCCCGTCCTACGAGCAGTACTTC. Its protein product is CASSFRDSPSYEQYF.

The J gene is TRBJ1-2, the V gene TRBV5-6; 8 bases match TRBD1. The CDR3 spans 14 residues. Germline V gene lookup returns CDR1 SGHDT and CDR2 YYEEEE. The trim removed 5 bases at V and 4 bases at J, leaving 7 bases unmatched. Here the CDR3 DNA reads TGTGCCAGCAGTGAGGACAGGGTGGTCTATGGCTACACCTTC. This gives the protein CASSEDRVVYGYTF.

J is TRBJ1-2 and V is TRBV18; D not resolved. Germline loops: CDR1 KGHSH, CDR2 LQKENI. V lost 5 bases and J 0 bases, leaving 7 bases between the germline ends. This CDR3 is built from 13 residues. CDR3 sequence (DNA): TGTGCCAGCTCAACTCCCCCTAACTATGGCTACACCTTC. Protein product: CASSTPPNYGYTF.

This clone came up a few times. This chain links TRBV4-3 with TRBJ2-6, with TRBD1 matching 7 bases. The V and J ends lost 4 bases and 0 bases, in that order; junction bases with no gene match: 9. Germline V gene lookup returns CDR1 LGHNA and CDR2 YSLEER. This CDR3 has 18 amino acids. In nucleotides, the CDR3 is TGCGCCAGCAGCCTAAACGACAGGGCTAACTCTGGGGCCAACGTCCTGACTTTC. Amino acids: CASSLNDRANSGANVLTF.

The chain combines TRBV6-5 with TRBJ1-4; 7 bases line up with TRBD1. V lost 5 bases to trimming and J lost 8 bases; unmatched junction nucleotides: 11. CDR3 length equals 15 residues. The germline V gene has CDR1 MNHEY and CDR2 SVGAGI. CDR3 in DNA: TGTGCCAGCAGTCCTCAGGGGGGAAGAGGAGAAAAACTGTTTTTT. Translating it yields CASSPQGGRGEKLFF.

The gene calls are TRBV7-9 and TRBJ2-7; tentative D call: TRBD1 (5 bases). The germline gives CDR1 SEHNR, CDR2 FQNEAQ (reference sequence). CDR3 size: 15 residues. V was cut by 1 base and J by 0 bases, with 10 bases left in between. The CDR3 nucleotides are TGTGCCAGCAGCTTAGGAGCAGGGATCTCCTACGAGCAGTACTTC. Protein product: CASSLGAGISYEQYF. Complete variable domain (other parts from reference TRBV7-9 and TRBJ2-7): DTGVSQNPRHKITKRGQNVTFRCDPISEHNRLYWYRQTLGQGPEFLTYFQNEAQLEKSRLLSDRFSAERPKGSFSTLEIQRTEQGDSAMYLCASSLGAGISYEQYFGPGTRLTVT.

V and J are TRBV7-9 and TRBJ1-4; D perhaps matches TRBD1 (6 bases). Germline V gene sequence: CDR1 SEHNR, CDR2 FQNEAQ (reference sequence). The V and J ends lost 5 bases and 8 bases respectively, with 15 bases between them. The CDR3 is 14 residues long. CDR3 DNA sequence: TGTGCCAGCAGCCCTAGCGGGGGGCTCGAAAAACTGTTTTTT. Amino acid sequence: CASSPSGGLEKLFF.

The chain uses TRBV4-2 and TRBJ1-3; D is uncertain. This CDR3 is 15 amino acids long. CDR1 is LGHNA, CDR2 YNFKEQ, per germline. Trimming took off 0 bases at V and 4 bases at J, with 10 bases between the two ends. This CDR3 reads CASSQDWAEGNTIYF. Here the CDR3 DNA reads TGTGCCAGCAGCCAAGATTGGGCCGAAGGAAACACCATATATTTT.

The J gene is TRBJ2-7, the V gene TRBV12-3 or TRBV12-4; D is unclear. The V gene lost 3 bases and the J gene lost 11 bases, with 14 bases spanning the gap. The CDR3 extends over 12 amino acids. The CDR3 region has the DNA TGTGCCAGCAGTTTGGTCCGGAATAGCAAGTACTTC. Translating it yields CASSLVRNSKYF.

This rearrangement joins TRBV7-8 to TRBJ2-7; D is perhaps TRBD2 (5 bases). Germline V gives CDR1 SGHVS, CDR2 FQNEAQ. The CDR3 has 12 amino acids. Between the trimmed V and J ends, which lost 5 bases and 5 bases, there was a span of 10 bases. The CDR3 sequence is CASSRTFHEQYF. DNA for the CDR3: TGTGCCAGCAGCCGGACTTTCCACGAGCAGTACTTC.

V is TRBV7-9 and J is TRBJ2-5, with a weak D call TRBD1 (5 bases). The germline gives CDR1 SEHNR, CDR2 FQNEAQ (reference sequence). Between the trimmed V and J ends, which lost 2 bases and 7 bases, there was a span of 14 bases. The CDR3 extends over 14 amino acids. The CDR3: CASSLTDTSGTQYF. The CDR3 DNA reads TGTGCCAGCAGCTTAACGGACACTTCGGGGACCCAGTACTTC.

The J gene is TRBJ1-1, the V gene TRBV3-1 (or the pseudogene TRBV3-2); 7 bases map to TRBD1. V lost 4 bases to trimming and J lost 2 bases; unmatched junction nucleotides: 13. The CDR3 totals 17 residues. Germline V gives CDR1 LGHDT, CDR2 YNNKEL (reference sequence). The CDR3 DNA follows: TGTGCCAGCAGCCCCGGGACAGCCACCAGAGTCAACACTGAAGCTTTCTTT. This gives the protein CASSPGTATRVNTEAFF.